The 24 T cell receptor beta chains reported below all come from one sample, sequenced in a study of cytotoxic CD8 clonotypes in ibrutinib-treated CLL. Data came from immunoSEQ multiplex PCR; TCRdb stores just in-frame clones and leaves some out. The sample contains 130,000 or so clones, 75% to 90% of which appear only once. The sample here was PBMCs, taken after 24 months of ibrutinib treatment. The receptors were sampled from a human donor with chronic lymphocytic leukemia.

J is TRBJ1-5 and V is TRBV28, with 7 bases lining up with TRBD1. Germline CDR1 reads MDHEN; CDR2 reads SYDVKM. The CDR3 consists of 14 residues. CDR3 region: CTSGGWGSDQPQHF. CDR3 nucleotide sequence: TGTACCTCAGGGGGGTGGGGGTCGGATCAGCCCCAGCATTTT.

As DNA, the CDR3 is TGTGCCAGTAGTATAGTCGGAAGAGATACGCAGTATTTT. It codes for CASSIVGRDTQYF. The chain recombines TRBV19 with TRBJ2-3; the D is unclear. V was cut by 1 base and J by 5 bases, with 7 bases left in between. The CDR3 has 13 residues. CDR1 is LNHDA and CDR2 is SQIVND in the germline V gene (reference sequence).

This clone was seen only once. This sequence joins TRBV5-1 and TRBJ2-7, with D possibly being TRBD1 (6 bases). This CDR3 comprises 14 residues. The V gene's germline CDR1 is SGHRS and CDR2 YFSETQ. V shed 0 bases and J shed 4 bases, with 11 bases lying between them. CDR3 protein: CASSLAGVGYEQYF. In DNA form, the CDR3 reads TGCGCCAGCAGCTTGGCAGGGGTCGGTTACGAGCAGTACTTC.

The chain combines TRBV19 with TRBJ2-2, with a possible D match to TRBD1 (5 bases). Germline lookup yields CDR1 LNHDA and CDR2 SQIVND (reference sequence). This CDR3 contains 15 residues. The V end was cut by 4 bases, the J end by 0 bases, with 9 bases between. The CDR3 DNA reads as TGTGCCAGTAGTACGACAGCTTCGAACACCGGGGAGCTGTTTTTT. Protein: CASSTTASNTGELFF.

This sequence joins TRBV4-3 and TRBJ2-7, with 11 bases identical to TRBD2. The length of the CDR3 is 16 residues. Trimming removed 4 bases from V and 0 bases from J; junction bases left unmatched: 5. Germline CDR1 and CDR2: LGHNA and YSLEER. CDR3 residues: CASSREGTSGSYEQYF. The DNA for the CDR3 is TGCGCCAGCAGCCGTGAGGGGACTAGCGGCTCCTACGAGCAGTACTTC.

This sequence joins TRBV28 and TRBJ1-5; TRBD1 agrees at 9 bases. With 5 bases clipped from V and 6 bases from J, the junction kept 5 bases outside the gene matches. The CDR3 contains 14 residues. The V gene's germline CDR1 is MDHEN and CDR2 SYDVKM. The CDR3 loop reads CASSQQGAGQPQHF. DNA for the CDR3: TGTGCCAGCAGTCAACAGGGGGCAGGTCAGCCCCAGCATTTT.

The chain combines TRBV30 with TRBJ1-6; D uncertain. Trimming removed 0 bases from V and 7 bases from J, with 13 bases in between. CDR1 and CDR2 (germline): GTSNPN, SVGIG (reference sequence). This CDR3 is 15 amino acids long. CDR3 in DNA: TGTGCCTGGAGTGTACTTGCGGGTTTAAATTCACCCCTCCACTTT. Its protein is CAWSVLAGLNSPLHF.

The genes are TRBV7-3 and TRBJ2-1; 8 nucleotides match TRBD1. V trimming: 5 bases; J trimming: 0 bases; junction bases outside the gene matches: 6. Germline CDR1 SGHTA, CDR2 FQGTGA. The CDR3 has 16 residues. CDR3: CASSRITGGSYNEQFF. Written as DNA, the CDR3 is TGTGCCAGCAGCCGCATTACAGGGGGCTCCTACAATGAGCAGTTCTTC.

The genes are TRBV14 and TRBJ2-5, with 7 bases aligning to TRBD1. J gave up 5 bases and V 4 bases, and 4 bases lay outside the gene matches. From germline, CDR1 is SGHDN and CDR2 FVKESK. The CDR3 consists of 13 residues. The CDR3 sequence is CASSRDRWETQYF. The DNA of the CDR3 is TGTGCCAGCAGCCGGGACAGATGGGAGACCCAGTACTTC.

This clone occurred many times. V usage is TRBV6-4 and J usage is TRBJ1-1; D gene unclear. There are 14 residues in the CDR3. Trimming took 2 bases from V and 1 from J, leaving 8 bases between them. Germline CDR1 MRHNA, CDR2 SNTAGT. The CDR3 loop is CASSDKGPNTEAFF. The CDR3 DNA sequence: TGTGCCAGCAGTGACAAGGGCCCGAACACTGAAGCTTTCTTT.

The chain is built from TRBV7-2 and TRBJ2-7; D is possibly TRBD1 (6 bases). Germline V gives CDR1 SGHTA, CDR2 FQGNSA. This CDR3 region has 15 residues. Trimming pared 5 bases from V and 1 base from J, leaving 15 bases between. The CDR3 is CASSDRDKGSYEQYF. The CDR3 DNA reads TGTGCCAGCAGCGACCGGGACAAAGGGTCCTACGAGCAGTACTTC. Together with reference TRBV7-2 and TRBJ2-7, the CDR3 gives the full variable domain: GAGVSQSPSNKVTEKGKDVELRCDPISGHTALYWYRQSLGQGLEFLIYFQGNSAPDKSGLPSDRFSAERTGGSVSTLTIQRTQQEDSAVYLCASSDRDKGSYEQYFGPGTRLTVT.

The genes are TRBV5-1 and TRBJ1-2; perhaps TRBD1 as D (5 bases). The CDR3 has 13 amino acids. V shed 0 bases and J shed 8 bases, with 11 bases lying between them. The germline CDR1 and CDR2 sequences are SGHRS and YFSETQ. CDR3 amino acids: CASSLAGGTGYTF. CDR3 coding DNA: TGCGCCAGCAGCTTGGCCGGGGGGACCGGCTACACCTTC.

The chain carries TRBV6-1 and TRBJ1-5, with 7 bases matching TRBD1. CDR1 is MNHNS and CDR2 is SASEGT in the germline V gene. The CDR3 is 13 amino acids. The trim removed 8 bases at V and 7 bases at J, leaving 8 bases unmatched. The CDR3 DNA reads as TGTGCCAGCTGTGGACAGGCCTACCAGCCCCAGCATTTT. It specifies CASCGQAYQPQHF.

This chain uses TRBV2 with TRBJ2-5; 10 bases are a match to TRBD2. J gave up 3 bases and V 8 bases, and 12 bases lay outside the gene matches. Germline assignment: CDR1 SNHLY and CDR2 FYNNEI. The CDR3 has 16 amino acids. CDR3 region: CASRLGLAGVKETQYF. In DNA, the CDR3 is TGTGCCAGCCGACTCGGGCTAGCGGGGGTTAAAGAGACCCAGTACTTC.

This clone appeared once. The chain recombines TRBV6-1 with TRBJ2-3; unclear D gene. This CDR3 spans 14 amino acids. Germline CDR1 MNHNS, CDR2 SASEGT. Trimming pared 5 bases from V and 0 bases from J, leaving 9 bases between. In nucleotides, the CDR3 is TGTGCCAGCAGTCGGTTCGTTAGCACAGATACGCAGTATTTT. This translates into CASSRFVSTDTQYF.

A single count supports this clone. The rearrangement uses TRBV5-1 and TRBJ1-4; a weak D match, TRBD1 (5 bases). Between the trimmed V and J ends, which lost 1 base and 6 bases, there was a span of 10 bases. The V gene's germline CDR1 is SGHRS and CDR2 YFSETQ. The CDR3 totals 14 residues. In nucleotides, the CDR3 is TGCGCCAGCAGCTTGACGGGAGGGGATGAAAAACTGTTTTTT. This sequence encodes CASSLTGGDEKLFF.

The chain employs TRBV10-3 and TRBJ1-1; 10 bases are a match to TRBD1. J lost 11 bases, V lost 2 bases, and 2 bases had no gene match. This CDR3 has 12 amino acids. Germline V gene data show CDR1 as ENHRY and CDR2 as SYGVKD. CDR3 DNA: TGTGCCATCAGTGAGATGGACAGGGGGGCTTTCTTT. Translation gives CAISEMDRGAFF.

The V call is TRBV19, the J call TRBJ2-6; D perhaps matches TRBD1 (5 bases). From germline, CDR1 is LNHDA and CDR2 SQIVND (reference sequence). The CDR3 consists of 15 residues. V gave up 6 bases and J gave up 0 bases, with 9 bases separating them. The CDR3 nucleotides are TGTGCCAGTAGGCAGGGTAGCTCTGGGGCCAACGTCCTGACTTTC. Its translation: CASRQGSSGANVLTF.

This clone was observed a few times. This sequence joins TRBV4-3 and TRBJ2-1; 11 bases agree with TRBD2. After removal of 5 bases from V and 5 bases from J, the junction contained 11 bases not matched to a gene. Germline CDR1 and CDR2: LGHNA and YSLEER. The CDR3 runs 17 residues. The DNA for the CDR3 is TGCGCCAGCAGCAGAACCGCCGGGACTAGCGGACACAATGAGCAGTTCTTC. Translation: CASSRTAGTSGHNEQFF.

The chain has TRBV4-2 and TRBJ2-5, with 7 bases fitting TRBD1. The CDR3 has 14 amino acids. Germline V gives CDR1 LGHNA, CDR2 YNFKEQ. Unmatched junction bases numbered 4, after V lost 4 bases and J lost 2 bases. Written as DNA, the CDR3 is TGTGCCAGCAGCCCTGGGACAGTACAAGAGACCCAGTACTTC. As protein: CASSPGTVQETQYF.

This clone was counted a few times. The V and J genes are TRBV5-5 and TRBJ2-7; perhaps D is TRBD1 or TRBD2 (5 bases each). Trimming removed 4 bases from V and 1 base from J, with 24 bases in between. Germline CDR1 reads SGHKS; CDR2 reads YYEKEE (reference sequence). This CDR3 contains 18 residues. The CDR3 spells CASSRIHGTARASYEQYF. The DNA of the CDR3 is TGTGCCAGCAGCCGCATACACGGGACGGCCAGGGCTTCCTACGAGCAGTACTTC.

The rearrangement joins TRBV6-5 to TRBJ2-7; D gene ambiguous. Germline V gene data show CDR1 as MNHEY and CDR2 as SVGAGI. The CDR3 is made up of 10 amino acids. The V gene lost 6 bases and the J gene lost 2 bases, with 2 bases spanning the gap. In DNA, the CDR3 is TGTGCCAGCAGCACCTACGAGCAGTACTTC. It is translated as CASSTYEQYF.

The V call is TRBV28, the J call TRBJ1-2; D might be TRBD1 (6 bases). The CDR3 spans 14 residues. Germline V gene lookup returns CDR1 MDHEN and CDR2 SYDVKM. V gave up 6 bases and J gave up 14 bases, with 25 bases separating them. The CDR3: CASRKTGDLPRWTF. DNA for the CDR3: TGTGCCAGCAGGAAGACAGGCGACCTCCCCAGGTGGACCTTC.

The chain is built from TRBV14 and TRBJ2-3; 12 nucleotides line up with TRBD2. CDR1 and CDR2 from the germline V gene are SGHDN and FVKESK. J gave up 1 base and V 4 bases, and 9 bases lay outside the gene matches. The CDR3 has 18 residues. The CDR3 coding sequence is TGTGCCAGCAGCCCGCGAACTAGCGGGGGGCGGGGCACAGATACGCAGTATTTT. Its protein is CASSPRTSGGRGTDTQYF.